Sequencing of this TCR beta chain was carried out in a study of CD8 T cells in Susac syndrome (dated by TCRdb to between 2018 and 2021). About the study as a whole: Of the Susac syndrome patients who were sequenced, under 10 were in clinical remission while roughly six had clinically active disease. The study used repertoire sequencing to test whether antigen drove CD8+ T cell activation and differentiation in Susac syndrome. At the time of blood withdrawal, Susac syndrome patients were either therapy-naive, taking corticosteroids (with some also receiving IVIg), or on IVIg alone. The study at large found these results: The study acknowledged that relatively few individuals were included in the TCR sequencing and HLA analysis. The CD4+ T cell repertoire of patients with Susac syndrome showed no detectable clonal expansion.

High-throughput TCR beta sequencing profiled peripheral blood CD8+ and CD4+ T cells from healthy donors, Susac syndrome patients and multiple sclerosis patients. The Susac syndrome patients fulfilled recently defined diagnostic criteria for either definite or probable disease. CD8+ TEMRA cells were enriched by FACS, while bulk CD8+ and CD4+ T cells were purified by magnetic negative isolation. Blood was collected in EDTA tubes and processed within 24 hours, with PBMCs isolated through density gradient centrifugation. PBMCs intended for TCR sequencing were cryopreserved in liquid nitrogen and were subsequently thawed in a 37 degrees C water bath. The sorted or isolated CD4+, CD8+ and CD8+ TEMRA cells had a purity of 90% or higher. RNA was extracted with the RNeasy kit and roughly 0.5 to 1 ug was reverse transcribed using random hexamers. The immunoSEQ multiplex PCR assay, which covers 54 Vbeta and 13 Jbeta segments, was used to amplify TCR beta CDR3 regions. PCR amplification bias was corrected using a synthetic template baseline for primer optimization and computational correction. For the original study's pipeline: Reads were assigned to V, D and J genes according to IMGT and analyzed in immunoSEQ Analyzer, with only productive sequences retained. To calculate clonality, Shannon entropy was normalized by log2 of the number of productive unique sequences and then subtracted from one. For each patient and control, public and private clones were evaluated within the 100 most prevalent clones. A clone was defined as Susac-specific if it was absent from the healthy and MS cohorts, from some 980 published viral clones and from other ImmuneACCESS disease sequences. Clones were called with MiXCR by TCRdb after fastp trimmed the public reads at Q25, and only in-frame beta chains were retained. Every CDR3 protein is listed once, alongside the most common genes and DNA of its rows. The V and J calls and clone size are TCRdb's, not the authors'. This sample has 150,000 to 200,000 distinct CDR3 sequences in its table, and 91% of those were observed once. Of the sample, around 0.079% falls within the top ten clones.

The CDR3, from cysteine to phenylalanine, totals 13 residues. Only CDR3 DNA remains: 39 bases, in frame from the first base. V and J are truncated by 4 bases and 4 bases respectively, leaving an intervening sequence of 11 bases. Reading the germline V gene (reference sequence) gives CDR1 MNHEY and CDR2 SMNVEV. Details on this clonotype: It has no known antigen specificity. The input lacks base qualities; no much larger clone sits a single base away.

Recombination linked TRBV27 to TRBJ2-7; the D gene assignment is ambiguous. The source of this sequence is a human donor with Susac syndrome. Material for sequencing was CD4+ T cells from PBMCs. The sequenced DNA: TGTGCCAGCAGTTCCCCTAACCGGTACGAGCAGTACTTC. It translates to CASSSPNRYEQYF.